Below, 26 T cell receptor beta chains from the same sample are listed, as sequenced in a study of CD8 T cells in Susac syndrome. Reverse transcription of about 0.5 to 1 ug RNA used random hexamers. TCRdb processed the immunoSEQ multiplex PCR reads anew with MiXCR; each CDR3 protein has one entry. The sample shows 150,000 or so distinct CDR3 sequences, just under 97% of them seen only once. Source material: CD8+ T cells from PBMCs. Receptors originate from a human donor with multiple sclerosis.

The V and J genes are TRBV7-9 and TRBJ2-7; D is perhaps TRBD2 (5 bases). The CDR3 runs 12 residues. The germline V gene has CDR1 SEHNR and CDR2 FQNEAQ (reference sequence). V dropped 3 bases and J dropped 6 bases, with 9 bases sitting between them. The CDR3 region is CASSFGGTEQYF. In DNA form, the CDR3 reads TGTGCCAGCAGCTTCGGAGGAACCGAGCAGTACTTC.

This rearrangement joins TRBV29-1 to TRBJ1-3, with D unresolved. Germline lookup yields CDR1 SQVTM and CDR2 ANQGSEA. This CDR3 has 13 amino acids. Deletions cut 5 bases from V and 0 bases from J, with 8 bases between. CDR3 loop: CSVLDPSGNTIYF. The CDR3 nucleotides are TGCAGCGTTTTAGATCCCTCTGGAAACACCATATATTTT. Drawing the rest from reference TRBV29-1 and TRBJ1-3, the complete variable domain is SAVISQKPSRDICQRGTSLTIQCQVDSQVTMMFWYRQQPGQSLTLIATANQGSEATYESGFVIDKFPISRPNLTFSTLTVSNMSPEDSSIYLCSVLDPSGNTIYFGEGSWLTVV.

This sequence joins TRBV9 and TRBJ2-5, with D tentatively TRBD1 or TRBD2 (6 bases each). V gave up 0 bases and J gave up 5 bases, with 11 bases separating them. The germline V gene encodes CDR1 SGDLS and CDR2 YYNGEE. This CDR3 is built from 14 residues. CDR3 region: CASSVEGGLETQYF. In DNA form, the CDR3 reads TGTGCCAGCAGCGTAGAGGGGGGATTGGAGACCCAGTACTTC.

V is TRBV7-9 and J is TRBJ2-3, with TRBD2 matching 7 bases. CDR1 SEHNR and CDR2 FQNEAQ come from the germline V gene (reference sequence). The V segment lost 5 bases and the J segment 1 base; nucleotides outside the gene matches: 6. The CDR3 is made up of 15 amino acids. The CDR3 sequence: CASSQPAGGTDTQYF. The CDR3 DNA sequence: TGTGCCAGCAGCCAGCCGGCGGGGGGCACAGATACGCAGTATTTT.

This clonotype was seen once. V and J are TRBV4-2 and TRBJ2-1, with 11 bases lining up with TRBD2. With 5 bases clipped from V and 3 bases from J, the junction kept 3 bases outside the gene matches. The CDR3 covers 15 residues. Germline CDR1 is LGHNA and CDR2 is YNFKEQ. The CDR3 here is CASSFSGGGYNEQFF. Here the CDR3 DNA reads TGTGCCAGCAGCTTTAGCGGGGGGGGCTACAATGAGCAGTTCTTC.

The V call is TRBV19, the J call TRBJ1-1; TRBD1 is a possible D gene (5 bases). Germline V gives CDR1 LNHDA, CDR2 SQIVND (reference sequence). The CDR3 totals 14 residues. The V end lost 6 bases, the J end lost 0 bases, and 11 bases lay between the germline ends. Written as DNA, the CDR3 is TGTGCCAGTAGGGTCGGGGGTATGAACACTGAAGCTTTCTTT. Translated: CASRVGGMNTEAFF.

The rearrangement links TRBV12-3 or TRBV12-4 to TRBJ1-2; D unclear. V was clipped by 7 bases and J by 6 bases, with 12 bases between them. CDR3 size: 12 residues. DNA of the CDR3: TGTGCCAGCACCAACTTTGGGGATGGCTACACCTTC. Translated, it gives CASTNFGDGYTF.

V and J are TRBV13 and TRBJ1-1; D ambiguous. This CDR3 contains 10 residues. V gave up 8 bases and J gave up 11 bases, with 12 bases separating them. The germline V gene has CDR1 PRHDT and CDR2 FYEKMQ (reference sequence). DNA of the CDR3: TGTGCCAGCCAGCCTACGGGGGCTTTCTTT. Translation gives CASQPTGAFF.

The chain links TRBV5-1 to TRBJ2-1; D could derive from TRBD1 or TRBD2 (5 bases each). Germline assignment: CDR1 SGHRS and CDR2 YFSETQ. This CDR3 contains 17 residues. Between the trimmed V and J ends, which lost 2 bases and 3 bases, there was a span of 18 bases. CDR3 loop: CASSFLPGTADYNEQFF. CDR3 in DNA: TGCGCCAGCAGCTTCCTCCCAGGGACGGCGGACTACAATGAGCAGTTCTTC.

This chain joins TRBV7-8 and TRBJ2-1, with 9 bases that match TRBD2. The CDR3 is made up of 15 amino acids. Unmatched junction bases numbered 0, after V lost 1 base and J lost 2 bases. The V gene's germline CDR1 is SGHVS and CDR2 FQNEAQ. The CDR3 DNA follows: TGTGCCAGCAGCTTAGGGACTAGCGCCTACAATGAGCAGTTCTTC. Translation gives CASSLGTSAYNEQFF.

The V gene is TRBV12-3 or TRBV12-4, the J gene TRBJ1-5; no reliable D call. With 3 bases removed from V and 6 bases from J, the gap between germline ends came to 12 bases. The length of the CDR3 is 14 residues. The CDR3 DNA follows: TGTGCCAGCAGTTTCGGTCCCGGCAGTCAGCCCCAGCATTTT. Amino acid sequence: CASSFGPGSQPQHF.

The chain combines TRBV3-1 with TRBJ2-3; D might be TRBD2 (5 bases). This CDR3 is built from 15 residues. Trimming took 2 bases from V and 6 from J, leaving 15 bases between them. Germline-derived CDR1 and CDR2 are LGHDT and YNNKEL (reference sequence). The CDR3 DNA follows: TGTGCCAGCAGCCAACGGGTGACCGGGGATGATACGCAGTATTTT. Protein: CASSQRVTGDDTQYF.

The chain carries TRBV29-1 and TRBJ2-7; D not certain. Trimming stripped 1 base from V and 2 bases from J, with 9 bases between. Germline values: CDR1 SQVTM, CDR2 ANQGSEA. The CDR3 spans 13 residues. The CDR3 bases are TGCAGCGTTGAAGGGGGTCCACCCTACGAGCAGTACTTC. It encodes CSVEGGPPYEQYF.

This clonotype has just one count. V is TRBV29-1 and J is TRBJ2-7, with 7 bases lining up with TRBD1. Germline values: CDR1 SQVTM, CDR2 ANQGSEA. This CDR3 region has 13 residues. V lost 3 bases, J lost 0 bases, and 2 bases stayed unmatched. The CDR3 here is CSVEAGGSYEQYF. DNA for the CDR3: TGCAGCGTTGAGGCAGGGGGCTCCTACGAGCAGTACTTC.

The chain carries TRBV13 and TRBJ1-6, with D tentatively TRBD1 (5 bases). V was clipped by 4 bases and J by 6 bases, with 13 bases between them. CDR1 and CDR2 from the germline V gene are PRHDT and FYEKMQ (reference sequence). CDR3 length: 15 residues. CDR3 loop: CASSSTIRGNSPLHF. The CDR3 region has the DNA TGTGCCAGCAGCTCGACTATTAGGGGTAATTCACCCCTCCACTTT. The full variable domain, completed using reference TRBV13 and TRBJ1-6, is AAGVIQSPRHLIKEKRETATLKCYPIPRHDTVYWYQQGPGQDPQFLISFYEKMQSDKGSIPDRFSAQQFSDYHSELNMSSLELGDSALYFCASSSTIRGNSPLHFGNGTRLTVT.

A note on this clonotype: At one of its ends the junction is not consistent with the germline gene, which may arise from a read error. The chain recombines TRBV7-9 with TRBJ2-3; no firm D call. The CDR3 runs 10 residues. Germline values: CDR1 SEHNR, CDR2 FQNEAQ (reference sequence). This chain's CDR3 is CASRLDTQYF. CDR3 nucleotide sequence: TGTGCCAGCAGGTTAGATACGCAGTATTTT.

The rearrangement joins TRBV19 to TRBJ1-2; D not certain. Germline CDR1 is LNHDA and CDR2 is SQIVND (reference sequence). The length of the CDR3 is 15 residues. Trimming removed 0 bases from V and 0 bases from J, with 8 bases in between. The CDR3 DNA sequence: TGTGCCAGTAGTATAGACAGCTGGTCTAACTATGGCTACACCTTC. Translated: CASSIDSWSNYGYTF.

V is TRBV29-1 and J is TRBJ2-7; D may be TRBD2 (5 bases). The CDR3 is 12 amino acids. The germline CDR1 and CDR2 sequences are SQVTM and ANQGSEA. Trimming stripped 1 base from V and 6 bases from J, with 10 bases between. The CDR3 protein is CSVEVGGGEQYF. CDR3 sequence (DNA): TGCAGCGTTGAAGTTGGAGGCGGCGAGCAGTACTTC.

The chain recombines TRBV30 with TRBJ2-3, with D possibly being TRBD2 (5 bases). Trimming stripped 2 bases from V and 4 bases from J, with 19 bases between. The CDR3 extends over 16 amino acids. CDR1 is GTSNPN, CDR2 SVGIG, per germline (reference sequence). CDR3 DNA: TGTGCCTGGAGTATACAAAACCTTGGGAGCGCAGATACGCAGTATTTT. Translation gives CAWSIQNLGSADTQYF.

The chain combines TRBV4-1 with TRBJ2-6; D is unclear. Germline V gene sequence: CDR1 MGHRA, CDR2 YSYEKL. The CDR3 contains 17 residues. Trimming took 3 bases from V and 2 from J, leaving 14 bases between them. CDR3 sequence: CASSHYFDLAGANVLTF. CDR3 nucleotides: TGCGCCAGCAGCCATTATTTCGACCTGGCTGGGGCCAACGTCCTGACTTTC.

The V call is TRBV7-2, the J call TRBJ2-5, with TRBD1 matching 8 bases. The germline V gene has CDR1 SGHTA and CDR2 FQGNSA. J gave up 9 bases and V 3 bases, and 6 bases lay outside the gene matches. This CDR3 contains 13 residues. The CDR3 coding sequence is TGTGCCAGCAGCTTGCCAGGGGGCCTGGCCCAGTACTTC. Translated, it gives CASSLPGGLAQYF.

The chain is built from TRBV20-1 and TRBJ2-7, with a weak D call TRBD1 (5 bases). Germline V gives CDR1 DFQATT, CDR2 SNEGSKA (reference sequence). This CDR3 contains 11 residues. CDR3 DNA: TGCAGAGCTCATGACAGCTACGAGCAGTACGTC. Translation gives CRAHDSYEQYV.

This clonotype was seen more than once but under ten times. The chain couples TRBV29-1 to TRBJ2-7, with a weak D call TRBD2 (6 bases). The ends were cut back, 4 bases at V and 3 bases at J, with 7 bases in the middle. This CDR3 has 11 amino acids. Per germline, CDR1 SQVTM and CDR2 ANQGSEA. CDR3 coding DNA: TGCAGCGTTGGGGGGGACTACGAGCAGTACTTC. It codes for CSVGGDYEQYF.

This rearrangement joins TRBV3-1 to TRBJ2-7, with TRBD1 as a possible D gene (5 bases). This CDR3 is 15 amino acids long. CDR1 is LGHDT and CDR2 is YNNKEL in the germline V gene (reference sequence). V was shortened by 8 bases and J by 9 bases, with 26 bases between the two germline ends. CDR3 in DNA: TGTGCCAGCCCCCTAGGGGAAAGAAGGCTACGTGTGCAGTACTTC. Translating it yields CASPLGERRLRVQYF.

The chain is built from TRBV3-1 and TRBJ2-7; TRBD1 matches at 7 bases. J was trimmed by 4 bases and V by 1 base; bases with no gene match: 4. This CDR3 is 14 amino acids long. From germline, CDR1 is LGHDT and CDR2 YNNKEL (reference sequence). The CDR3 is CASSQGQGTYEQYV. The CDR3 region has the DNA TGTGCCAGCAGCCAAGGACAGGGAACGTACGAGCAGTACGTC.

This clonotype was picked up one time. The chain couples TRBV18 to TRBJ2-1; 7 bases agree with TRBD1. The CDR3 contains 15 residues. V shed 0 bases, J shed 8 bases, and the junction held 7 bases outside the gene matches. CDR1 and CDR2 from the germline V gene are KGHSH and LQKENI. CDR3 in amino acids: CASSPPGQGVDEQFF. The DNA of the CDR3 is TGTGCCAGCTCACCACCGGGGCAGGGGGTTGATGAGCAGTTCTTC.